These 14 T cell receptor beta chains were all obtained from the same sample, sequenced in a study of neurological immune-mediated disorders. Each CDR3 protein is one row after TCRdb ran MiXCR on the 5' RACE reads. The repertoire has 23,000 or so distinct CDR3 sequences, less than 15% of them found once; the top ten carry around 13%. The sample comprised PBMCs. The receptors stem from a woman aged 55-70 years with HTLV-1-associated myelopathy (HAM/TSP).

Many counts were recorded for this clonotype. V and J are TRBV5-1 and TRBJ1-1; no reliable D call. Trimming cost V 4 bases and J 8 bases, with 21 bases left between them. The CDR3 length is 15 residues. The germline V gene has CDR1 SGHRS and CDR2 YFSETQ. CDR3 nucleotide sequence: TGCGCCAGCAGCCTGCATCTGGGTCAGAGTGGAGAAGCTTTCTTT. This translates into CASSLHLGQSGEAFF. The whole variable domain, remainder taken from reference TRBV5-1 and TRBJ1-1, is KAGVTQTPRYLIKTRGQQVTLSCSPISGHRSVSWYQQTPGQGLQFLFEYFSETQRNKGNFPGRFSGRQFSNSRSEMNVSTLELGDSALYLCASSLHLGQSGEAFFGQGTRLTVV.

This clonotype was seen just once. CDR3 region: CASSIGLYTDTQYF. The CDR3 region has the DNA TGTGCCAGCAGTATAGGTCTCTACACAGATACGCAGTATTTT. The chain couples TRBV6-5 to TRBJ2-3, with D unresolved. Germline V lookup: CDR1 MNHEY, CDR2 SVGAGI. V lost 5 bases to trimming and J lost 2 bases, with 11 bases between them. This CDR3 contains 14 residues.

In its sample, this clonotype was seen many times. The chain couples TRBV20-1 to TRBJ2-3, with 7 nucleotides matching TRBD1. V dropped 4 bases and J dropped 4; count of bases not matched to a gene: 11. The CDR3 totals 15 residues. The germline gives CDR1 DFQATT, CDR2 SNEGSKA (reference sequence). The CDR3 coding sequence is TGCAGTGCTAACTCGTACCGCCAGGGGGCAGATACGCAGTATTTT. This translates into CSANSYRQGADTQYF.

This clonotype was observed many times. This chain uses TRBV19 with TRBJ1-5; 8 positions match TRBD1. The CDR3 is 18 amino acids. From germline, CDR1 is LNHDA and CDR2 SQIVND (reference sequence). After removal of 1 base from V and 3 bases from J, the junction contained 11 bases not matched to a gene. For the CDR3, the DNA is TGTGCCAGTAGTATAGGAGGGGGAACAGGGGGTGTCAATCAGCCCCAGCATTTT. It encodes CASSIGGGTGGVNQPQHF. The full variable domain, its missing parts supplied by reference TRBV19 and TRBJ1-5, is DGGITQSPKYLFRKEGQNVTLSCEQNLNHDAMYWYRQDPGQGLRLIYYSQIVNDFQKGDIAEGYSVSREKKESFPLTVTSAQKNPTAFYLCASSIGGGTGGVNQPQHFGDGTRLSIL.

As for this clonotype: The junction differs from germline at one of its ends, possibly a read error. This sequence joins TRBV20-1 and TRBJ1-2; no reliable D call. Germline values: CDR1 DFQATT, CDR2 SNEGSKA (reference sequence). The CDR3 loop spans 13 amino acids. DNA of the CDR3: TGCAGTGCTAGAGATCAGTTGAACGATGGCTACACATTC. Encoded protein: CSARDQLNDGYTF.

This clonotype was counted many times. This rearrangement joins TRBV7-9 to TRBJ2-1, with 9 bases fitting TRBD1. The CDR3 extends over 15 amino acids. CDR1 is SEHNR, CDR2 FQNEAQ, per germline (reference sequence). Trimming took 1 base from V and 4 from J; bases not matched to a gene: 2. The CDR3 nucleotides are TGTGCCAGCAGCTTAGGACAGGGGGGATACAATGAGCAGTTCTTC. Translating gives CASSLGQGGYNEQFF. The full variable domain, rest sourced from reference TRBV7-9 and TRBJ2-1, is DTGVSQNPRHKITKRGQNVTFRCDPISEHNRLYWYRQTLGQGPEFLTYFQNEAQLEKSRLLSDRFSAERPKGSFSTLEIQRTEQGDSAMYLCASSLGQGGYNEQFFGPGTRLTVL.

This clonotype has a count of ten or more. V is TRBV7-2 and J is TRBJ2-7, with TRBD2 identical over 9 bases. With 10 bases clipped from V and 1 base from J, the junction kept 5 bases outside the gene matches. Germline values: CDR1 SGHTA, CDR2 FQGNSA. The CDR3 has 13 amino acids. The CDR3 DNA reads TGTGCCACTCGACTAGCGGTATCCTACGAGCAGTACTTC. It translates to CATRLAVSYEQYF.

This clonotype was found many times. The V gene is TRBV24-1, the J gene TRBJ2-2; the D gene could be TRBD1 or TRBD2 (5 bases each). The CDR3 has 13 amino acids. V shed 9 bases and J shed 3 bases, with 10 bases lying between them. In germline, CDR1 is KGHDR, CDR2 SFDVKD. Here the CDR3 reads CATRDHDTGELFF. For the CDR3, the DNA is TGTGCCACCCGGGACCACGACACCGGGGAGCTGTTTTTT.

CDR3 bases: TGTGCCAGCAGCTTAGGCCCAGGACAGGGCCCCACCGGGGAGCTGTTTTTT. Its protein product is CASSLGPGQGPTGELFF. The rearrangement uses TRBV7-2 and TRBJ2-2; the match to TRBD1 covers 8 bases. Germline CDR1 is SGHTA and CDR2 is FQGNSA. The V segment lost 1 base and the J segment 4 bases; nucleotides outside the gene matches: 8. The CDR3 sequence is 17 residues long.

This clonotype was detected ten times or more. The chain is built from TRBV20-1 and TRBJ1-4; tentative D call: TRBD1 (6 bases). The germline gives CDR1 DFQATT, CDR2 SNEGSKA (reference sequence). V was clipped by 7 bases and J by 4 bases, with 22 bases between them. CDR3 length equals 16 residues. The CDR3 loop is CSVGEGGAFRNEKLFF. For the CDR3, the DNA is TGCAGTGTAGGAGAGGGGGGCGCATTCCGTAATGAAAAACTGTTTTTT.

This clonotype has ten or more counts. The chain couples TRBV5-1 to TRBJ2-3; 9 positions agree with TRBD2. J lost 7 bases, V lost 0 bases, and 6 bases had no gene match. The CDR3 sequence is 15 residues long. The germline CDR1 and CDR2 sequences are SGHRS and YFSETQ. The CDR3 loop is CASSLESGRFYTQYF. CDR3 DNA sequence: TGCGCCAGCAGCTTGGAGAGCGGGAGGTTTTATACGCAGTATTTT.

The table lists this clonotype with many counts. The rearrangement uses TRBV5-5 and TRBJ2-1; TRBD1 aligns across 11 bases. The CDR3 is 16 residues long. The V gene end was trimmed by 6 bases and the J gene end by 4 bases; junction bases not matched to a gene: 9. Germline V gene data show CDR1 as SGHKS and CDR2 as YYEKEE (reference sequence). The CDR3 region is CASNPGGTGGYNEQFF. Here the CDR3 DNA reads TGTGCCAGCAACCCCGGCGGGACAGGGGGTTACAATGAGCAGTTCTTC.

This clonotype was detected many times. This chain connects TRBV5-1 to TRBJ2-3, with 11 bases identical to TRBD2. The V segment lost 5 bases and the J segment 3 bases; nucleotides outside the gene matches: 8. From germline, CDR1 is SGHRS and CDR2 YFSETQ. The CDR3 is made up of 16 amino acids. The CDR3 protein is CASSPPGLAATDTQYF. The DNA for the CDR3 is TGCGCCAGCAGTCCTCCGGGACTAGCGGCGACAGATACGCAGTATTTT.

This clonotype was detected ten times or more. V is TRBV4-2 and J is TRBJ1-2; TRBD1 might be the D (5 bases). The CDR3 has 17 residues. The germline V gene encodes CDR1 LGHNA and CDR2 YNFKEQ. V was cut by 2 bases and J by 5 bases, with 21 bases left in between. The CDR3 DNA reads as TGTGCCAGCAGCCAAATTCGAGGTGCAGGGTGGGAATATGGCTACACCTTC. It encodes CASSQIRGAGWEYGYTF.